These T cell receptor beta chains were read from a single sample in a study of blood T cell repertoires in COVID-19. Clones were sequenced by immunoSEQ multiplex PCR, and TCRdb holds only the in-frame ones, with some missing. The sample gives 230,000 or so clones, 87% of which show up once; 1.9% is in the top ten. The material sequenced was peripheral blood. These receptors all come from a man in his forties with active or convalescent COVID-19. CDR3s include the opening cysteine and the closing phenylalanine or tryptophan. The D gene is left open where the match is weak. Clone size is given for some rows only: seen once, a few or many times, or a class if the clone is expanded.

v_gene	j_gene	d_gene	abundance	CDR3aa	CDR3nt
TRBV19	TRBJ1-1	-	-	CASSIDQGRLDTEAFF	TGTGCCAGTAGTATTGACCAGGGCAGGCTGGACACTGAAGCTTTCTTT
TRBV10-2	TRBJ1-2	TRBD1	once	CASGSLGQGNGYTF	TGCGCCAGCGGGTCGCTCGGACAGGGAAATGGCTACACCTTC
TRBV9	TRBJ1-3	-	-	CASSVDGDTIYF	TGTGCCAGCAGCGTAGACGGAGACACCATATATTTT
TRBV29-1	TRBJ2-1	-	-	CSSIGTGNEQFF	TGCAGCTCGATAGGAACGGGCAATGAGCAGTTCTTC
TRBV25-1	TRBJ1-1	-	-	CASSDRRMNTEAFF	TGTGCCAGCAGTGACCGGCGGATGAACACTGAAGCTTTCTTT
TRBV7-9	TRBJ2-5	TRBD2	-	CASLLGLARQETQYF	TGTGCCAGCCTCTTGGGACTAGCTAGACAAGAGACCCAGTACTTC
TRBV24-1	TRBJ2-1	-	-	CATSDPGARNPNEQFF	TGTGCCACCAGTGATCCAGGGGCCCGAAACCCGAATGAGCAGTTCTTC
TRBV5-1	TRBJ1-2	-	-	CASTGDGTYGYTF	TGCGCCAGCACAGGGGACGGTACCTATGGCTACACCTTC
TRBV5-6	TRBJ1-2	-	-	CASSLGGSYGYTF	TGTGCCAGCAGCTTGGGAGGGTCCTATGGCTACACCTTC
TRBV5-1	TRBJ2-7	TRBD1	few	CASSIGQEAYEQYF	TGCGCCAGCAGCATCGGACAGGAGGCCTACGAGCAGTACTTC
TRBV16	TRBJ1-1	-	-	CASSQSTGTEAFF	TGTGCCAGCAGCCAATCCACAGGCACTGAAGCTTTCTTT
TRBV3-1/TRBV3-2	TRBJ2-2	-	-	CASSQETRRRTGELFF	TGTGCCAGCAGCCAAGAAACCAGGAGGCGCACCGGGGAGCTGTTTTTT
TRBV28	TRBJ2-1	-	-	CASRVGHGTSRHEQFF	TGTGCCAGCAGGGTAGGGCATGGGACTTCTCGGCATGAGCAGTTCTTC
TRBV28	TRBJ1-2	TRBD1	-	CASSLTGDPLGYGYTF	TGTGCCAGCAGTCTTACAGGGGACCCCCTCGGCTATGGCTACACCTTC
TRBV7-6	TRBJ2-1	TRBD2	-	CASSDRPGLAGGLRSYNEQFF	TGTGCCAGCAGCGATAGACCGGGACTAGCGGGGGGCCTTCGCTCCTACAATGAGCAGTTCTTC
TRBV7-9	TRBJ2-6	-	-	CASSYLDRANVLTF	TGTGCCAGCAGCTACTTGGACAGGGCCAACGTCCTGACTTTC
TRBV25-1	TRBJ2-7	-	-	CASGNSPPYEQYF	TGTGCCAGCGGAAACAGCCCCCCCTACGAGCAGTACTTC
TRBV4-2	TRBJ1-4	TRBD1	-	CASTSRSGGLAGEKLFF	TGTGCCAGCACCTCAAGATCAGGGGGCCTTGCAGGTGAAAAACTGTTTTTT
TRBV7-3	TRBJ2-2	TRBD2	-	CASSPAGGANTGELFF	TGTGCCAGCAGCCCTGCGGGGGGCGCGAACACCGGGGAGCTGTTTTTT
TRBV7-9	TRBJ1-6	-	-	CASSPPLEFNSPLHF	TGTGCCAGCAGCCCCCCTTTAGAGTTTAATTCACCCCTCCACTTT